These 28 T cell receptor beta chains were all obtained from the same sample, sequenced in a study of low-dose radiotherapy and immunotherapy resistance in tumors. Both a constant-region primer and a V-primer adapter served to amplify TCRs across 20 PCR cycles. TCRdb re-called the reads through MiXCR, storing one row per CDR3 protein. Of tens of thousands of distinct CDR3 sequences listed, approximately 10% are singletons. The time point denotes: before trial treatment. The sample consisted of PBMCs, taken before treatment. The receptors shown here come from a female donor with ovarian cancer.

In this sample, this clonotype turned up many times. The V gene is TRBV7-6, the J gene TRBJ2-2, with D hard to call. The V gene's germline CDR1 is SGHVS and CDR2 FNYEAQ. CDR3 length equals 13 residues. Trimming cost V 5 bases and J 0 bases, with 4 bases left between them. The CDR3 DNA follows: TGTGCCAGCAGCGCTGCGAACACCGGGGAGCTGTTTTTT. It yields the protein CASSAANTGELFF.

The sample holds many counts of this clonotype. The gene calls are TRBV6-2 or TRBV6-3 and TRBJ2-7; possibly TRBD1 for D (6 bases). Germline V lookup: CDR1 MNHEY, CDR2 SVGEGT. The V gene lost 0 bases and the J gene lost 2 bases, with 11 bases spanning the gap. The CDR3 runs 15 residues. CDR3 sequence reads: CASSYSADSPYEQYF. The CDR3 nucleotides are TGTGCCAGCAGTTACTCTGCGGACAGCCCCTACGAGCAGTACTTC.

In its sample, this clonotype was seen many times. The chain employs TRBV7-9 and TRBJ2-1, with a weak D call TRBD1 (6 bases). The germline V gene encodes CDR1 SEHNR and CDR2 FQNEAQ (reference sequence). The CDR3 is made up of 15 amino acids. V shed 5 bases and J shed 0 bases, with 11 bases lying between them. The CDR3 DNA reads as TGTGCCAGCAGCCCAGCAGGGGCCTCCTACAATGAGCAGTTCTTC. Amino acid sequence: CASSPAGASYNEQFF.

This clonotype was found once. A far more abundant clone sits one base away, making this likely a read error. V and J are TRBV28 and TRBJ2-7, with D perhaps TRBD1 or TRBD2 (6 bases each). The V gene lost 6 bases and the J gene lost 7 bases, with 28 bases spanning the gap. The CDR3 has 17 residues. Germline V gene lookup returns CDR1 MDHEN and CDR2 SYDVKM. The CDR3 bases are TGTGCCAGCAGCGCGCGGGGCGTGGGGGCGGGATACAATGAGCAGTACTTC. As protein: CASSARGVGAGYNEQYF.

This clonotype was observed many times. The chain links TRBV10-3 to TRBJ1-2; weak D call: TRBD1 (5 bases). V was pared by 8 bases and J by 4 bases, with 14 bases between. Germline V CDR1 and CDR2: ENHRY, SYGVKD. The CDR3 contains 13 residues. CDR3 residues: CAIYVRDGYGYTF. For the CDR3, the DNA is TGTGCCATCTACGTCCGGGACGGCTATGGCTACACCTTC.

This clonotype was counted ten times or more. The chain has TRBV28 and TRBJ2-5; TRBD2 might be the D (5 bases). V was cut by 5 bases and J by 1 base, with 14 bases left in between. Germline lookup yields CDR1 MDHEN and CDR2 SYDVKM. The CDR3 has 15 residues. The CDR3 nucleotides are TGTGCCAGCAGTCCCTCCCGCAGCGGCCAAGAGACCCAGTACTTC. Translated, it gives CASSPSRSGQETQYF.

This clonotype was seen ten or more times. The chain couples TRBV29-1 to TRBJ2-2; 8 bases are a match to TRBD2. V gave up 4 bases and J gave up 7 bases; unmatched junction bases: 11. The CDR3 runs 15 residues. Per germline, CDR1 SQVTM and CDR2 ANQGSEA. The CDR3 sequence: CSVGTGRGAFGELFF. As DNA, the CDR3 is TGCAGCGTTGGAACAGGGCGGGGGGCCTTCGGGGAGCTGTTTTTT.

This clonotype was recorded at least ten times. The chain combines TRBV6-6 with TRBJ2-7; D is possibly TRBD2 (6 bases). Trimming shortened V by 4 bases and J by 5 bases, and 9 bases separated the two germline ends. The CDR3 contains 12 residues. Germline V gene data show CDR1 as MNHNY and CDR2 as SVGAGI (reference sequence). CDR3 nucleotides: TGTGCCAGCAGTTTTACGGGAGACGAGCAGTACTTC. Translated: CASSFTGDEQYF.

This clonotype has a count of ten or more. This chain joins TRBV9 and TRBJ2-1, with D maybe TRBD2 (5 bases). V was shortened by 2 bases and J by 4 bases, with 7 bases between the two germline ends. Germline V gene data show CDR1 as SGDLS and CDR2 as YYNGEE. CDR3 size: 13 residues. CDR3: CASSVGEYNEQFF. The DNA for the CDR3 is TGTGCCAGCAGCGTCGGGGAGTACAATGAGCAGTTCTTC.

This clonotype appeared many times. V and J are TRBV7-6 and TRBJ2-5, with 8 bases aligning to TRBD2. The V and J ends lost 1 base and 2 bases, in that order; junction bases with no gene match: 0. Per germline, CDR1 SGHVS and CDR2 FNYEAQ. The CDR3 contains 14 residues. The CDR3 coding sequence is TGTGCCAGCAGCTTAGAGCGGGGGCAAGAGACCCAGTACTTC. It specifies CASSLERGQETQYF. Full variable domain (missing parts from reference TRBV7-6 and TRBJ2-5): GAGVSQSPRYKVTKRGQDVALRCDPISGHVSLYWYRQALGQGPEFLTYFNYEAQQDKSGLPNDRFSAERPEGSISTLTIQRTEQRDSAMYRCASSLERGQETQYFGPGTRLLVL.

At least ten counts were recorded for this clonotype. The chain combines TRBV6-5 with TRBJ2-3; D possibly uses TRBD1 or TRBD2 (5 bases each). Germline V gene sequence: CDR1 MNHEY, CDR2 SVGAGI. The germline V and J ends were trimmed by 6 bases and 2 bases, with 9 bases remaining between them. The CDR3 extends over 13 amino acids. The chain's CDR3 is CASSGTHTDTQYF. The CDR3 region has the DNA TGTGCCAGCAGCGGGACCCACACAGATACGCAGTATTTT.

This clonotype was seen many times. CDR3 sequence reads: CASSPTSGRIYEQYF. The CDR3 bases are TGTGCCAGTAGCCCGACTAGCGGGAGAATTTACGAGCAGTACTTC. The V and J genes are TRBV19 and TRBJ2-7; 12 nucleotides line up with TRBD2. Germline V gene data show CDR1 as LNHDA and CDR2 as SQIVND (reference sequence). There are 15 residues in the CDR3. After removal of 6 bases from V and 4 bases from J, the junction contained 7 bases not matched to a gene.

This clonotype was counted between two and nine times. This rearrangement joins TRBV30 to TRBJ2-2; D might be TRBD2 (6 bases). V dropped 8 bases and J dropped 0 bases, with 16 bases sitting between them. CDR3 length equals 15 residues. CDR1 is GTSNPN, CDR2 SVGIG, per germline (reference sequence). The CDR3 nucleotides read TGTGCCGGGCGTCCTGGCGGGACGAACACCGGGGAGCTGTTTTTT. The encoded protein is CAGRPGGTNTGELFF.

The chain recombines TRBV28 with TRBJ2-7; D could derive from TRBD1 or TRBD2 (5 bases each). V lost 8 bases and J lost 5, with 16 bases in between. Germline loops: CDR1 MDHEN, CDR2 SYDVKM. The CDR3 totals 13 residues. The CDR3, as DNA: TGTGCCAGCTGGGGGAGCGATGCCCACGAGCAGTACTTC. This sequence encodes CASWGSDAHEQYF.

This clonotype was seen a single time. The rearrangement joins TRBV28 to TRBJ1-5; weak D call: TRBD1 (5 bases). V gave up 6 bases and J gave up 5 bases, with 11 bases separating them. CDR3 length: 13 residues. CDR1 MDHEN and CDR2 SYDVKM come from the germline V gene. As DNA, the CDR3 is TGTGCCAGCAGGGGGACGGGGGATCAGCCCCAGCATTTT. As protein: CASRGTGDQPQHF.

Of note for this clonotype: A far larger clone lies a single base away; this is likely a read error. This rearrangement joins TRBV11-2 to TRBJ2-1, with 10 bases that match TRBD2. J gave up 10 bases and V 4 bases, and 7 bases lay outside the gene matches. CDR3 length: 14 residues. CDR1 SGHAT and CDR2 FQNNGV come from the germline V gene. In DNA, the CDR3 is TGTGCCAGCAGCTCCGGACTAGCGGCCTACGAGCAGTTCTTC. Protein product: CASSSGLAAYEQFF.

This clonotype was counted many times. The chain employs TRBV28 and TRBJ2-6, with no clear D. Germline lookup yields CDR1 MDHEN and CDR2 SYDVKM. CDR3 length: 20 residues. The V end lost 6 bases, the J end lost 2 bases, and 26 bases lay between the germline ends. The CDR3 DNA follows: TGTGCCAGCAGCCCTACAAGGGCAGTCAAAGAAAACGCTGGGGCCAACGTCCTGACTTTC. It encodes CASSPTRAVKENAGANVLTF.

The chain carries TRBV5-3 and TRBJ2-2; 9 nucleotides align to TRBD1. TRBV5-3 belongs to the ORF category, with a function that is uncertain. V was clipped by 8 bases and J by 3 bases; unmatched bases: 11. CDR3 length: 16 residues. The CDR3 DNA is TGTGCCAGCAGAGTCACAGGGGGCTCTTACACCGGGGAGCTGTTTTTT. Its protein is CASRVTGGSYTGELFF.

This clonotype was detected many times. The chain's CDR3 is CASSQGSGGFDEQFF. Here the CDR3 DNA reads TGTGCCAGCAGCCAAGGTAGCGGGGGGTTCGATGAGCAGTTCTTC. The genes are TRBV3-1 and TRBJ2-1; 10 positions match TRBD2. The CDR3 sequence is 15 residues long. CDR1 is LGHDT and CDR2 is YNNKEL in the germline V gene (reference sequence). With 1 base clipped from V and 8 bases from J, the junction kept 5 bases outside the gene matches.

This clonotype showed up many times. The rearrangement links TRBV6-1 to TRBJ1-5, with TRBD1 identical over 8 bases. The CDR3 has 15 residues. Germline-derived CDR1 and CDR2 are MNHNS and SASEGT. Losses at the gene ends were 6 bases for V and 7 bases for J; bases not matched to a gene: 11. CDR3 sequence (DNA): TGTGCCAGCAGCTGGACAGGGCAGACGAAGCAGCCCCAGCATTTT. It encodes CASSWTGQTKQPQHF.

The CDR3 spells CASSLGTSGSTDTQYF. CDR3 DNA sequence: TGCGCCAGCAGCCTGGGGACTAGCGGAAGCACAGATACGCAGTATTTT. This rearrangement joins TRBV5-1 to TRBJ2-3; 11 positions agree with TRBD2. This CDR3 has 16 residues. V lost 4 bases, J lost 0 bases, and 4 bases stayed unmatched. Looked up from germline, CDR1 is SGHRS and CDR2 is YFSETQ.

This clonotype was seen many times. The chain joins TRBV9 to TRBJ2-1; the D is unclear. V lost 4 bases and J lost 10, with 15 bases in between. The CDR3 covers 13 residues. In germline, CDR1 is SGDLS, CDR2 YYNGEE. Here the CDR3 DNA reads TGTGCCAGCAGCCGAGCGTTAGTGGAGGAGCAGTTCTTC. It is translated as CASSRALVEEQFF.

The rearrangement links TRBV6-5 to TRBJ2-5, with TRBD2 matching over 10 bases. V lost 4 bases, J lost 7 bases, and 9 bases stayed unmatched. Germline CDR1 reads MNHEY; CDR2 reads SVGAGI. The CDR3 consists of 15 residues. This CDR3 is CASSSLAGAGRTQYF. In nucleotides, the CDR3 is TGTGCCAGCAGTTCTCTAGCGGGAGCAGGGAGGACCCAGTACTTC.

This clonotype has a count of ten or more. The rearrangement uses TRBV20-1 and TRBJ2-2; 12 nucleotides align to TRBD2. Trimming at V came to 4 bases and at J to 1 base, leaving 1 base not matched to a gene. Germline CDR1 reads DFQATT; CDR2 reads SNEGSKA (reference sequence). The CDR3 has 15 amino acids. As DNA, the CDR3 is TGCAGTGCTAAACTAGCGGGGGGGAACACCGGGGAGCTGTTTTTT. This encodes CSAKLAGGNTGELFF.

This clonotype was seen ten or more times. The chain uses TRBV6-2 or TRBV6-3 and TRBJ2-3, with no clear D. V was cut by 5 bases and J by 2 bases, with 14 bases left in between. CDR1 is MNHEY, CDR2 SVGEGT, per germline. This CDR3 is 15 amino acids long. CDR3 in amino acids: CASSEWEGITDTQYF. DNA of the CDR3: TGTGCCAGCAGTGAATGGGAAGGAATCACAGATACGCAGTATTTT.

This clonotype was seen ten or more times. The CDR3 coding sequence is TGTGCTAGTGGTTTGGTATATCAGCCCCAGCATTTT. Protein sequence: CASGLVYQPQHF. This chain links TRBV12-5 with TRBJ1-5; D is ambiguous. This CDR3 has 12 residues. Trimming removed 0 bases at V and 5 bases at J, with 2 bases between. Germline loops: CDR1 LGHNT, CDR2 FRNRAP.

Ten or more counts support this clonotype. V is TRBV14 and J is TRBJ2-5; TRBD1 might be the D (5 bases). Germline lookup yields CDR1 SGHDN and CDR2 FVKESK. This CDR3 is built from 17 residues. V gave up 0 bases and J gave up 5 bases, with 19 bases separating them. The CDR3 reads CASSQDRRQGGWETQYF. The CDR3 region has the DNA TGTGCCAGCAGCCAAGATCGGCGGCAGGGTGGTTGGGAGACCCAGTACTTC.

This clonotype came up many times. The chain is built from TRBV12-3 or TRBV12-4 and TRBJ2-7; D may be TRBD1 (6 bases). V lost 4 bases, J lost 5 bases, and 21 bases lay in between. The CDR3 runs 16 residues. CDR3 nucleotide sequence: TGTGCCAGCAGTTCGCAGGGGTTAAGATCGAAAAACGAGCAGTACTTC. It specifies CASSSQGLRSKNEQYF.